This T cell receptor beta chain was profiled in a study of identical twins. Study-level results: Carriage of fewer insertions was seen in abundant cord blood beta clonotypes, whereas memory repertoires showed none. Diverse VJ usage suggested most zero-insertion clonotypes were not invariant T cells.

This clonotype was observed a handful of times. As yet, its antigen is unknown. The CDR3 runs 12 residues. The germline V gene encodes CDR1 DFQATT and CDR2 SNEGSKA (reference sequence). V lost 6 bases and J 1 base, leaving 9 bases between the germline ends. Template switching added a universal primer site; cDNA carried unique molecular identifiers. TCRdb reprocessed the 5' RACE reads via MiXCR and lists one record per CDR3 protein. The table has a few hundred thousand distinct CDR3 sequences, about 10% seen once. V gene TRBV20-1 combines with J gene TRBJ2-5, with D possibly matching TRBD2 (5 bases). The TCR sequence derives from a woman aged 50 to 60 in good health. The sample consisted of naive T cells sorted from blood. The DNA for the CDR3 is TGCAGTGCCTTCGGGGTCCAAGAGACCCAGTACTTC. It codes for CSAFGVQETQYF.